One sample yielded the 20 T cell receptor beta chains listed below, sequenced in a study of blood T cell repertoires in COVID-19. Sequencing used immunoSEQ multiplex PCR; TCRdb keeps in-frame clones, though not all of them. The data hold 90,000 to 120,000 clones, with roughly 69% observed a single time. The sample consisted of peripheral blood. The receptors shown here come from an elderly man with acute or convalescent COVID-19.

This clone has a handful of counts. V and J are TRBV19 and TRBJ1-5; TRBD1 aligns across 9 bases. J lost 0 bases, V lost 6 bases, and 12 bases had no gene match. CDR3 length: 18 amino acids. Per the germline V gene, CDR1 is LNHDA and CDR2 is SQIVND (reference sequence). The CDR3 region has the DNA TGTGCCAGTAGCTCCCTCTGGGACAGGGTTTATAGCAATCAGCCCCAGCATTTT. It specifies CASSSLWDRVYSNQPQHF.

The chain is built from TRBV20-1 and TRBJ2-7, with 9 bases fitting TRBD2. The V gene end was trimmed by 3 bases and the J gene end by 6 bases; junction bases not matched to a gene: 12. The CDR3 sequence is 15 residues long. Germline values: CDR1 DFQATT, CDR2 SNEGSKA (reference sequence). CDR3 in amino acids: CSASQASGKGGEQYF. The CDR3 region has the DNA TGCAGTGCTAGTCAGGCTAGCGGGAAAGGGGGCGAGCAGTACTTC.

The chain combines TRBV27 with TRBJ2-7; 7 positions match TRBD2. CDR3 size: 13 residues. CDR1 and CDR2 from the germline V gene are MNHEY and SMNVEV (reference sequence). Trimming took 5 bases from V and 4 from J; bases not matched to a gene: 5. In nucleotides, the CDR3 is TGTGCCAGCAGTCCTCGGACTAGTTACGAGCAGTACTTC. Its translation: CASSPRTSYEQYF.

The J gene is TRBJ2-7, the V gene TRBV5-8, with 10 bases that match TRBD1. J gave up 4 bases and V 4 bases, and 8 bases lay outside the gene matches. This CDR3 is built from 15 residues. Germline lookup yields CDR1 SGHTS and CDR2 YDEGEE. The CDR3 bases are TGTGCCAGCAGCATTCGGACAGGGGGTTTATACGAGCAGTACTTC. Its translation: CASSIRTGGLYEQYF.

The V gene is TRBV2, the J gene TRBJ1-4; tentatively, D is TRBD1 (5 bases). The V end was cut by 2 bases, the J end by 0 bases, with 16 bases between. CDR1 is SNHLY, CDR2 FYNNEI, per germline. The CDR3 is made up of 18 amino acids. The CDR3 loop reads CASSETFRQFATNEKLFF. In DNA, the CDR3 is TGTGCCAGCAGTGAAACCTTCCGACAGTTTGCAACTAATGAAAAACTGTTTTTT.

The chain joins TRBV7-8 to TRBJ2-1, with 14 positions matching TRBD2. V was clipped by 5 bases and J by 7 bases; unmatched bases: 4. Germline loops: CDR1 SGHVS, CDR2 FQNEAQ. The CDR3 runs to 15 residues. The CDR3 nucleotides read TGTGCCAGCAGCCCGGGACTAGCGGGAGTAAATGAGCAGTTCTTC. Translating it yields CASSPGLAGVNEQFF.

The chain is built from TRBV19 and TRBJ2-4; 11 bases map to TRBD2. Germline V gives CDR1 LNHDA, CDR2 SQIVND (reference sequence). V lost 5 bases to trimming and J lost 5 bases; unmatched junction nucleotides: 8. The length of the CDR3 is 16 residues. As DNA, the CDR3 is TGTGCCAGTAGTCCCCTTAGCGGGAGGGCCGAAAACATTCAGTACTTC. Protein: CASSPLSGRAENIQYF.

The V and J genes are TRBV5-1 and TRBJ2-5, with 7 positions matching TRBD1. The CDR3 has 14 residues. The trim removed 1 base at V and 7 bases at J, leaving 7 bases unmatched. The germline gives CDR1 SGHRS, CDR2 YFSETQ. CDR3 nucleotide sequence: TGCGCCAGCAGCTTGAACACAGGGGCGGGGACCCAGTACTTC. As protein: CASSLNTGAGTQYF. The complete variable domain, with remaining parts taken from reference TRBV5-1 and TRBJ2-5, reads KAGVTQTPRYLIKTRGQQVTLSCSPISGHRSVSWYQQTPGQGLQFLFEYFSETQRNKGNFPGRFSGRQFSNSRSEMNVSTLELGDSALYLCASSLNTGAGTQYFGPGTRLLVL.

CDR3 sequence reads: CASSPGVGVDEKLFF. Written as DNA, the CDR3 is TGTGCCAGCAGCCCAGGGGTCGGGGTCGATGAAAAACTGTTTTTT. This chain connects TRBV5-8 to TRBJ1-4; possibly TRBD1 for D (6 bases). Deletions cut 4 bases from V and 6 bases from J, with 16 bases between. There are 15 residues in the CDR3. Germline CDR1 is SGHTS and CDR2 is YDEGEE.

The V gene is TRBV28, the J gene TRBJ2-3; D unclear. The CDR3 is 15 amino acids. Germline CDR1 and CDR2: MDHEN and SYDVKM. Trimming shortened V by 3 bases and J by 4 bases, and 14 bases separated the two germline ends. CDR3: CASSFSPGSADTQYF. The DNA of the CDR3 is TGTGCCAGCAGTTTCTCTCCAGGCTCTGCAGATACGCAGTATTTT.

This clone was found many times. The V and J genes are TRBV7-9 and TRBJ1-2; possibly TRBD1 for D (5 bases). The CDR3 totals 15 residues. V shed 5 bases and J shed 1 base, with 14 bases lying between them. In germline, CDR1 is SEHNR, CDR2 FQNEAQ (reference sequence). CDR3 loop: CASSRRDSFNYGYTF. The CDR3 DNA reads TGTGCCAGCAGCCGTCGGGACTCCTTTAACTATGGCTACACCTTC. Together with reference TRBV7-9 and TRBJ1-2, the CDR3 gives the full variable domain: DTGVSQNPRHKITKRGQNVTFRCDPISEHNRLYWYRQTLGQGPEFLTYFQNEAQLEKSRLLSDRFSAERPKGSFSTLEIQRTEQGDSAMYLCASSRRDSFNYGYTFGSGTRLTVV.

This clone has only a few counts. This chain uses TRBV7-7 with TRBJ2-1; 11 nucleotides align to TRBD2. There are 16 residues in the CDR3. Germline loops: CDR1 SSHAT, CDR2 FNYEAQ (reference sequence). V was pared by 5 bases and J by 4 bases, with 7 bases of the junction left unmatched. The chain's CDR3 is CASSKLGLAEYNEQFF. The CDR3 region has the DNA TGTGCCAGCAGCAAGCTGGGACTAGCGGAGTACAATGAGCAGTTCTTC.

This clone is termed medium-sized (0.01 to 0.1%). CDR3 nucleotide sequence: TGCGCCAGCAGCCTCCGGGACAGCGAAAGTCTCAGCGGGGAGCTGTTTTTT. Amino acid sequence: CASSLRDSESLSGELFF. This chain connects TRBV4-1 to TRBJ2-2; the match to TRBD1 covers 7 bases. J was trimmed by 7 bases and V by 4 bases; bases with no gene match: 15. This CDR3 region has 17 residues. Germline V gene sequence: CDR1 MGHRA, CDR2 YSYEKL.

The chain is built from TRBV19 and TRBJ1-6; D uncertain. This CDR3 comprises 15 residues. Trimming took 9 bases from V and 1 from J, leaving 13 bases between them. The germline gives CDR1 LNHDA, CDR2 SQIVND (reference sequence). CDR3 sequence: CASQEAGSYNSPLHF. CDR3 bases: TGTGCCAGCCAGGAGGCAGGATCCTATAATTCACCCCTCCACTTT.

The CDR3 DNA is TGTGCCAGCAGTGAACAGGGCTTGGATGGCTACACCTTC. This encodes CASSEQGLDGYTF. This chain connects TRBV25-1 to TRBJ1-2, with D possibly TRBD1 on 5 matching bases. Trimming removed 2 bases at V and 6 bases at J, with 10 bases between. From germline, CDR1 is MGHDK and CDR2 SYGVNS. The CDR3 totals 13 residues.

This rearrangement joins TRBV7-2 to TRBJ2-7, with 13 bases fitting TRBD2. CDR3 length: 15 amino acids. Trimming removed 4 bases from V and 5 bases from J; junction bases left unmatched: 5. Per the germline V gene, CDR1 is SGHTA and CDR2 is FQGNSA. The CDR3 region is CASSSGLAGKNEQYF. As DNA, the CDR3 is TGTGCCAGCAGCTCGGGACTAGCGGGAAAGAACGAGCAGTACTTC.

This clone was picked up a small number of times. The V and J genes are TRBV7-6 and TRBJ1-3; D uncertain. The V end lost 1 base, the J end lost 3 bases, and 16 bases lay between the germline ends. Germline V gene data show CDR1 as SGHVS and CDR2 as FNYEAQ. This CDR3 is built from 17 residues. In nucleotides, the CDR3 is TGTGCCAGCAGCTTAGAGATTCCGGGAAGAGGTGGAAACACCATATATTTT. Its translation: CASSLEIPGRGGNTIYF.

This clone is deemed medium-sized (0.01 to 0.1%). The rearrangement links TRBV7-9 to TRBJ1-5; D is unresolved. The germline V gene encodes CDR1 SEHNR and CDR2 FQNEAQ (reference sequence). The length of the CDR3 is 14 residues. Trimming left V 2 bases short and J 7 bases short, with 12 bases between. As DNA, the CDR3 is TGTGCCAGCAGCTTATCCGGGATGTCACAGCCCCAGCATTTT. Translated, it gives CASSLSGMSQPQHF.

The CDR3 sequence is CASSLSSGSGNEQFF. In DNA form, the CDR3 reads TGTGCCAGCAGTTTATCTAGCGGGAGTGGCAATGAGCAGTTCTTC. This chain uses TRBV27 with TRBJ2-1, with 9 nucleotides matching TRBD2. This CDR3 spans 15 amino acids. With 0 bases clipped from V and 6 bases from J, the junction kept 3 bases outside the gene matches. Germline V gives CDR1 MNHEY, CDR2 SMNVEV (reference sequence).

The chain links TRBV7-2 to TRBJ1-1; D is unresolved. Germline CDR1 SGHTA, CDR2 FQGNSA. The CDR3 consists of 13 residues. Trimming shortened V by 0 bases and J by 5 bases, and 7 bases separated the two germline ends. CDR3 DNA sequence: TGTGCCAGCAGCTTAGCTTCGGGGACTGAAGCTTTCTTT. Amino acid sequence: CASSLASGTEAFF. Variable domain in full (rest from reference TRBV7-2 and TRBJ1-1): GAGVSQSPSNKVTEKGKDVELRCDPISGHTALYWYRQSLGQGLEFLIYFQGNSAPDKSGLPSDRFSAERTGGSVSTLTIQRTQQEDSAVYLCASSLASGTEAFFGQGTRLTVV.